This T cell receptor beta chain was identified during a study of siplizumab effects on memory and regulatory T cells. V lost 4 bases and J lost 4; bases outside the gene matches: 3. Germline V CDR1 and CDR2: PRHDT, FYEKMQ (reference sequence). This CDR3 contains 16 residues. Clones were sequenced by immunoSEQ multiplex PCR, and TCRdb holds only the in-frame ones, with some missing. The sample comprises approximately 92,000 clones, around 94% of which are singletons, and roughly 1.3% rests with the top ten. This clone has more than one count but fewer than ten. Its antigen is as yet unknown. Study findings and constraints: Unstimulated subsets contained matches for only a minor fraction of alloreactive clones. For mappable alloreactive CD4+ clones, the mean Treg-derived fraction was around 69% with siplizumab and 25% to 30% in controls.

The sequenced sample was non-Treg CD4+ T cells sorted from blood. This chain connects TRBV13 to TRBJ2-2; TRBD2 aligns across 13 bases. The TCR was taken from a human donor in good health. The chain's CDR3 is CASSSGLAGATGELFF. As DNA, the CDR3 is TGTGCCAGCAGCTCCGGACTAGCGGGGGCCACCGGGGAGCTGTTTTTT.